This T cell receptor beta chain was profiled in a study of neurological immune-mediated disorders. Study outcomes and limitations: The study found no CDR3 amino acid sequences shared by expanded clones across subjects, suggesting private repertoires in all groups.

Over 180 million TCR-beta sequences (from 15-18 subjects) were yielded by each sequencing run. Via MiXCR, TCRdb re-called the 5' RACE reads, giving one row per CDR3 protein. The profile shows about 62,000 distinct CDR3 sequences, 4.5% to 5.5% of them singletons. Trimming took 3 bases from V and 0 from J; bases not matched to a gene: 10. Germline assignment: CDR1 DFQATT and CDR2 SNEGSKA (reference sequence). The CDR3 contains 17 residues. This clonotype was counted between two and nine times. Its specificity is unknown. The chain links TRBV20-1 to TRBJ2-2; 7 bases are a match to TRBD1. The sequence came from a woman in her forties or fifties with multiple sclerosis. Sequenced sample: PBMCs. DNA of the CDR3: TGCAGTGCTAGGACCCAACCGGGACAGACGAACACCGGGGAGCTGTTTTTT. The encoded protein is CSARTQPGQTNTGELFF.